This passage covers 11 T cell receptor beta chains from one sample sequenced in a study of shared clonotypes between healthy human individuals. Generated by immunoSEQ multiplex PCR, the TCRdb table keeps only in-frame clones and is missing some. The sample shows millions of clones, 85% to 95% of them seen only once. Material: naive CD4+ T cells sorted from blood. Documented subset: CD45RA+ positively selected. The receptors were sampled from a man aged 18 to 30 in good health.

This chain joins TRBV28 and TRBJ2-5; maybe TRBD2 (5 bases). The CDR3 spans 14 residues. Between the trimmed V and J ends, which lost 6 bases and 4 bases, there was a span of 15 bases. Germline V gives CDR1 MDHEN, CDR2 SYDVKM. The CDR3 DNA reads TGTGCCAGCAGGGGGAGCTGGTCACGAGAGACCCAGTACTTC. Protein sequence: CASRGSWSRETQYF.

In DNA, the CDR3 is TGCAGCGTTCCAACAACCGGGACTAGCGGATACGAGCAGTACTTC. It translates to CSVPTTGTSGYEQYF. The V gene is TRBV29-1, the J gene TRBJ2-7; 11 bases are shared with TRBD2. The V gene's germline CDR1 is SQVTM and CDR2 ANQGSEA. Trimming cost V 5 bases and J 4 bases; bases outside gene matches: 10. The CDR3 contains 15 residues.

This chain uses TRBV14 with TRBJ1-6, with 8 bases identical to TRBD1. This CDR3 is 13 amino acids long. J was trimmed by 11 bases and V by 5 bases; bases with no gene match: 5. The germline CDR1 and CDR2 sequences are SGHDN and FVKESK. CDR3 in DNA: TGTGCCAGCAGCGAGGACAGGGCGGCACCCCTCCACTTT. Protein sequence: CASSEDRAAPLHF.

The J gene is TRBJ2-7, the V gene TRBV2, with D unclear. The germline V gene has CDR1 SNHLY and CDR2 FYNNEI. Trimming shortened V by 6 bases and J by 5 bases, and 8 bases separated the two germline ends. This CDR3 comprises 11 residues. CDR3 DNA sequence: TGTGCCAGCAGCGTCTTCCACGAGCAGTACTTC. It encodes CASSVFHEQYF. The variable domain in full, with the rest retrieved from reference TRBV2 and TRBJ2-7, is EPEVTQTPSHQVTQMGQEVILRCVPISNHLYFYWYRQILGQKVEFLVSFYNNEISEKSEIFDDQFSVERPDGSNFTLKIRSTKLEDSAMYFCASSVFHEQYFGPGTRLTVT.

J is TRBJ2-7 and V is TRBV19; D might be TRBD1 or TRBD2, each matching 6 bases. Germline V gene lookup returns CDR1 LNHDA and CDR2 SQIVND (reference sequence). V gave up 4 bases and J gave up 5 bases, with 12 bases separating them. CDR3 length: 13 residues. In DNA, the CDR3 is TGTGCCAGTAGTAACAGAAGGGGGGACGAGCAGTACTTC. Its protein product is CASSNRRGDEQYF. The full variable domain, its missing parts supplied by reference TRBV19 and TRBJ2-7, is DGGITQSPKYLFRKEGQNVTLSCEQNLNHDAMYWYRQDPGQGLRLIYYSQIVNDFQKGDIAEGYSVSREKKESFPLTVTSAQKNPTAFYLCASSNRRGDEQYFGPGTRLTVT.

The rearrangement joins TRBV7-6 to TRBJ1-3, with a weak D call TRBD1 (6 bases). V was trimmed by 1 base and J by 0 bases, leaving 19 bases between them. Germline V gene sequence: CDR1 SGHVS, CDR2 FNYEAQ. The CDR3 is 19 amino acids. Written as DNA, the CDR3 is TGTGCCAGCAGCTTAGTCATGGTGGACAGAATAAACTCTGGAAACACCATATATTTT. Its translation is CASSLVMVDRINSGNTIYF.

This chain links TRBV6-5 with TRBJ2-5; D is uncertain. The CDR3 has 15 residues. The germline V gene has CDR1 MNHEY and CDR2 SVGAGI. V lost 6 bases and J lost 1, with 15 bases in between. CDR3 protein: CASRISLGSQETQYF. Here the CDR3 DNA reads TGTGCCAGCAGGATAAGTTTGGGGTCCCAAGAGACCCAGTACTTC.

The J gene is TRBJ1-4, the V gene TRBV9; no clear D gene. V was pared by 0 bases and J by 8 bases, with 14 bases between. CDR1 and CDR2 (germline): SGDLS, YYNGEE. This CDR3 is 15 amino acids long. Here the CDR3 reads CASSVGVTHNEKLFF. In DNA form, the CDR3 reads TGTGCCAGCAGCGTAGGGGTCACCCACAACGAAAAACTGTTTTTT. The whole variable domain, filled in from reference TRBV9 and TRBJ1-4, reads DSGVTQTPKHLITATGQRVTLRCSPRSGDLSVYWYQQSLDQGLQFLIQYYNGEERAKGNILERFSAQQFPDLHSELNLSSLELGDSALYFCASSVGVTHNEKLFFGSGTQLSVL.

The chain links TRBV12-5 to TRBJ1-2; maybe TRBD1 (5 bases). The CDR3 has 15 amino acids. V was shortened by 0 bases and J by 2 bases, with 10 bases between the two germline ends. Germline V gene data show CDR1 as LGHNT and CDR2 as FRNRAP. CDR3: CASGLVGDGNYGYTF. The CDR3 DNA reads as TGTGCTAGTGGTTTGGTAGGGGATGGAAACTATGGCTACACCTTC.

The V and J genes are TRBV2 and TRBJ1-2; D remains unclear. Germline V gene lookup returns CDR1 SNHLY and CDR2 FYNNEI. V shed 4 bases and J shed 8 bases, with 14 bases lying between them. The CDR3 runs to 13 residues. CDR3 sequence: CASSVGGIGGYTF. In DNA form, the CDR3 reads TGTGCCAGCAGTGTCGGCGGAATCGGGGGCTACACCTTC. The full variable domain, with the rest looked up from reference TRBV2 and TRBJ1-2, is EPEVTQTPSHQVTQMGQEVILRCVPISNHLYFYWYRQILGQKVEFLVSFYNNEISEKSEIFDDQFSVERPDGSNFTLKIRSTKLEDSAMYFCASSVGGIGGYTFGSGTRLTVV.

The chain couples TRBV4-3 to TRBJ1-1; 11 bases map to TRBD1. V was pared by 3 bases and J by 4 bases, with 4 bases of the junction left unmatched. Germline loops: CDR1 LGHNA, CDR2 YSLEER. The CDR3 has 15 amino acids. CDR3 bases: TGCGCCAGCAGCCACGGGGACAGGGGGAGCACTGAAGCTTTCTTT. Protein: CASSHGDRGSTEAFF.